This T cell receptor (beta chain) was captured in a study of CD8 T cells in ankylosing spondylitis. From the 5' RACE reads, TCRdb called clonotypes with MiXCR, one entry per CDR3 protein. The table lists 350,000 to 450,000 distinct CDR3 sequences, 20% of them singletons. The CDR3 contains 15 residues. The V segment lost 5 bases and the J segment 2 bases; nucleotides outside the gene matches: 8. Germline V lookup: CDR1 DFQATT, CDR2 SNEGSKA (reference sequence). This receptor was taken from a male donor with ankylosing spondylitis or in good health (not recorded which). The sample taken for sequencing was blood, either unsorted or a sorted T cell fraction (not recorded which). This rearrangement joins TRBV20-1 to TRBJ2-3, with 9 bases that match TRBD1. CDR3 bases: TGCAGTGCTGCCCGGGACAGGGTTTTCACAGATACGCAGTATTTT. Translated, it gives CSAARDRVFTDTQYF.